The rows below give T cell receptor beta chains drawn from one sample of a study of T cell responses to AZD1222 COVID-19 vaccine. Only in-frame clones appear in the TCRdb table, and some are missing; sequencing was by immunoSEQ multiplex PCR. The table lists 140,000 or so clones, 90% to 95% of them singletons. Sequenced here: peripheral blood, sampled on day 0 of AZD1222 vaccination. The receptor source for this set is an adult in good health. Both conserved end residues are part of each CDR3. D genes are given only for firm matches. Not every row has a clone size; where given, it reads once, few, many or a size class.

TRBJ2-7,TRBV10-1,.,once,CASRVRGQGYEQYF,TGCGCCAGCAGAGTAAGAGGGCAGGGCTACGAGCAGTACTTC
TRBJ2-4,TRBV11-2,TRBD1,.,CASSSEGQGTIQYF,TGTGCCAGCAGCTCAGAGGGACAGGGGACCATTCAGTACTTC
TRBJ2-7,TRBV7-2,TRBD2,.,CASSSWTSGESSYEQYF,TGTGCCAGCAGCTCCTGGACTAGCGGGGAGTCGTCCTACGAGCAGTACTTC
TRBJ2-2,TRBV4-2,TRBD1,.,CASSLGQGAGELFF,TGTGCCAGCAGCCTCGGACAGGGGGCCGGGGAGCTGTTTTTT
TRBJ1-6,TRBV4-1,.,.,CASSHYPTGTGHGNSPLHF,TGCGCCAGCAGCCACTACCCTACCGGGACTGGGCATGGAAATTCACCCCTCCACTTT
TRBJ2-5,TRBV3-1/TRBV3-2,TRBD1,.,CASSKGLGTGTMETQYF,TGTGCCAGCAGCAAGGGGCTGGGGACAGGGACGATGGAGACCCAGTACTTC
TRBJ1-4,TRBV6-5,.,.,CASRGVGEKLFF,TGTGCCAGCAGGGGGGTCGGTGAAAAACTGTTTTTT
TRBJ1-4,TRBV28,TRBD1,once,CASRDRGLEKLFF,TGTGCCAGTAGGGACAGGGGGCTTGAAAAACTGTTTTTT
TRBJ2-7,TRBV19,.,.,CASSKGLLYEQYF,TGTGCCAGTAGCAAAGGACTACTCTACGAGCAGTACTTC
TRBJ1-2,TRBV12-3/TRBV12-4,.,.,CASSFGYGYTF,TGTGCCAGCAGTTTTGGCTATGGCTACACCTTC
TRBJ1-2,TRBV7-8,.,once,CASSLGVNYGYTF,TGTGCCAGCAGCTTGGGGGTTAACTATGGCTACACCTTC
TRBJ2-7,TRBV29-1,.,.,CSVVARSGYEQYF,TGCAGCGTTGTGGCCCGGTCAGGATACGAGCAGTACTTC
TRBJ1-5,TRBV5-1,.,.,CASSLGDDGQPQHF,TGCGCCAGCAGCTTGGGGGACGACGGGCAGCCCCAGCATTTT
TRBJ1-6,TRBV9,.,once,CASSANPSGRIYNSPLHF,TGTGCCAGCAGCGCGAACCCGTCGGGACGGATCTATAATTCACCCCTCCACTTT
TRBJ1-2,TRBV9,.,.,CASSVVSGAGGYTF,TGTGCCAGCAGCGTAGTGTCAGGGGCTGGGGGCTACACCTTC
TRBJ1-4,TRBV5-1,.,once,CASSWGTGSGMVFF,.
TRBJ2-7,TRBV2,TRBD1,once,CASRDRGPYEQYF,TGTGCCAGCCGGGACAGGGGGCCCTACGAGCAGTACTTC
TRBJ2-6,TRBV5-1,.,.,CASSLHVTSSGANVLTF,TGCGCCAGCAGCTTGCATGTAACCAGCTCTGGGGCCAACGTCCTGACTTTC
TRBJ2-1,TRBV7-8,.,.,CASIGVLYNEQFF,TGTGCCAGCATTGGAGTACTCTACAATGAGCAGTTCTTC
TRBJ2-3,TRBV24-1,.,.,CATNGLSTDTQYF,TGTGCCACCAACGGGCTGAGCACAGATACGCAGTATTTT
TRBJ1-1,TRBV5-1,.,.,CASSGYKENTEAFF,TGCGCCAGCAGCGGCTACAAAGAGAACACTGAAGCTTTCTTT
TRBJ2-1,TRBV5-1,.,.,CASSPGGGVKRMVF,TGCGCCAGCAGCCCGGGAGGGGGCGTCAAGAGAATGGTCTTC
TRBJ1-5,TRBV12-3/TRBV12-4,.,.,CASSPTRGQPQHF,TGTGCCAGCAGTCCGACTAGAGGTCAGCCCCAGCATTTT
TRBJ2-1,TRBV5-4,.,.,CASSGDGTFYNEQFF,TGTGCCAGCAGCGGGGATGGGACTTTCTACAATGAGCAGTTCTTC
TRBJ2-7,TRBV15,TRBD2,.,CATSRESGGSYEQYF,TGTGCCACCAGCAGAGAGTCGGGGGGCTCCTACGAGCAGTACTTC
TRBJ2-5,TRBV7-8,TRBD2,.,CASRQGRGVQETQYF,TGTGCCAGCAGGCAAGGGCGGGGGGTGCAAGAGACCCAGTACTTC
TRBJ2-3,TRBV27,TRBD2,.,CASSYRQGLAGGASTDTQYF,TGTGCCAGCAGTTACCGCCAGGGACTAGCGGGGGGTGCTAGCACAGATACGCAGTATTTT
TRBJ1-1,TRBV24-1,.,once,CATTNSANTEAFF,TGTGCCACCACTAACAGCGCGAACACTGAAGCTTTCTTT
TRBJ2-1,TRBV5-1,.,.,CASSDRRKDEQFF,TGCGCCAGCAGCGACAGGCGAAAGGATGAGCAGTTCTTC
TRBJ2-7,TRBV5-4,.,once,CASSLTGGLEQYF,TGTGCCAGCAGCTTGACTGGGGGGCTCGAGCAGTACTTC
TRBJ2-1,TRBV28,.,once,CASSPDMAEQFF,TGTGCCAGCAGTCCCGACATGGCTGAGCAGTTCTTC
TRBJ2-5,TRBV9,.,.,CASSGGGQETQYF,TGTGCCAGCAGCGGTGGGGGGCAAGAGACCCAGTACTTC
TRBJ2-1,TRBV10-2,TRBD1,few,CASTEGTGAYNEQFF,TGCGCCAGCACCGAGGGGACAGGGGCCTACAATGAGCAGTTCTTC
TRBJ2-3,TRBV27,TRBD2,.,CASSTLAGVPTDTQYF,TGTGCCAGCAGTACCCTAGCGGGGGTCCCCACAGATACGCAGTATTTT
TRBJ1-6,TRBV7-6,.,.,CASSLAGRQSGNLHF,TGTGCCAGCAGCTTAGCTGGCAGGCAGTCAGGGAACCTCCACTTT
TRBJ2-2,TRBV7-2,TRBD2,.,CASRSGLATGELFF,TGTGCCAGCAGGTCGGGACTAGCGACCGGGGAGCTGTTTTTT
TRBJ2-5,TRBV7-2,TRBD1,.,CASSPIPGQQETQYF,TGTGCCAGCAGCCCTATTCCGGGACAGCAAGAGACCCAGTACTTC
TRBJ1-3,TRBV29-1,.,.,CSAEAWESNTIYF,TGCAGCGCCGAGGCCTGGGAATCAAACACCATATATTTT
TRBJ2-7,TRBV19,.,.,CASSTQTAYEQYF,TGTGCCAGTAGTACGCAGACAGCTTACGAGCAGTACTTC
TRBJ2-2,TRBV6-5,.,few,CASRRGVGTGELFF,TGTGCCAGCAGAAGGGGTGTGGGCACCGGGGAGCTGTTTTTT
TRBJ1-6,TRBV6-2/TRBV6-3,.,.,CASSSRQDFSPLHF,TGTGCCAGCAGTTCGAGACAGGATTTCTCACCCCTCCACTTT
TRBJ2-1,TRBV11-2,TRBD2,once,CASSLVSSGGPEFF,TGTGCCAGCAGCTTAGTTTCTAGCGGGGGGCCCGAGTTCTTC
TRBJ1-1,TRBV18,TRBD1,.,CASSSEQGAHEGNTEAFF,TGTGCCAGCTCATCGGAACAGGGGGCGCACGAAGGGAACACTGAAGCTTTCTTT
TRBJ1-1,TRBV19,TRBD1,.,CASKEQGAVNTEAFF,TGTGCCAGTAAGGAACAGGGGGCTGTGAACACTGAAGCTTTCTTT
TRBJ1-3,TRBV12-3/TRBV12-4,.,.,CASTDRGNTIYF,TGTGCCAGCACCGACAGGGGAAACACCATATATTTT